Following are 28 T cell receptor beta chains from one sample sequenced in a study of T cell responses to AZD1222 COVID-19 vaccine. The protocol was immunoSEQ multiplex PCR, while the TCRdb copy is restricted to in-frame clones and leaves out a portion. The sample gives about 160,000 clones, 90% to 95% of which show up once; 1% to 1.4% is in the top ten. The starting material was peripheral blood, obtained 28 days after the second AZD1222 dose. These receptors were obtained from an adult who received the AZD1222 COVID-19 vaccine.

The V gene is TRBV11-2, the J gene TRBJ1-4, with D perhaps TRBD1 (5 bases). The germline V gene has CDR1 SGHAT and CDR2 FQNNGV. The V end lost 5 bases, the J end lost 3 bases, and 13 bases lay between the germline ends. The CDR3 consists of 15 residues. In DNA form, the CDR3 reads TGTGCCAGCAGCCCTAAGGGGTTGCCTAATGAAAAACTGTTTTTT. Protein: CASSPKGLPNEKLFF.

The CDR3 DNA follows: TGTGCCAGCAGTCCTAGCGGGGGATATGGCTACACCTTC. Protein: CASSPSGGYGYTF. This sequence joins TRBV12-3 or TRBV12-4 and TRBJ1-2, with a tentative D call TRBD1 (5 bases). V was shortened by 5 bases and J by 5 bases, with 12 bases between the two germline ends. This CDR3 has 13 amino acids.

The count of this clone is one. This rearrangement joins TRBV5-1 to TRBJ1-2; 8 bases fit TRBD1. V trimming: 1 base; J trimming: 6 bases; junction bases outside the gene matches: 5. Germline CDR1 and CDR2: SGHRS and YFSETQ. There are 14 residues in the CDR3. CDR3 amino acids: CASSLKTGDDGYTF. CDR3 DNA: TGCGCCAGCAGCTTGAAGACAGGGGACGATGGCTACACCTTC.

The V call is TRBV19, the J call TRBJ1-5; 7 bases agree with TRBD1. The germline gives CDR1 LNHDA, CDR2 SQIVND (reference sequence). The CDR3 is 17 amino acids. With V trimmed by 3 bases and J by 0 bases, 8 bases remained unmatched. The CDR3 reads CASSMAGQSYSNQPQHF. The CDR3 DNA reads TGTGCCAGTAGTATGGCGGGACAGAGTTATAGCAATCAGCCCCAGCATTTT. Combining the CDR3 with reference TRBV19 and TRBJ1-5 gives the whole variable domain DGGITQSPKYLFRKEGQNVTLSCEQNLNHDAMYWYRQDPGQGLRLIYYSQIVNDFQKGDIAEGYSVSREKKESFPLTVTSAQKNPTAFYLCASSMAGQSYSNQPQHFGDGTRLSIL.

This clone was seen only a few times. The chain combines TRBV30 with TRBJ1-2; D unclear. V lost 2 bases and J 6 bases, leaving 7 bases between the germline ends. Germline CDR1 reads GTSNPN; CDR2 reads SVGIG (reference sequence). The CDR3 is made up of 11 amino acids. The CDR3 DNA is TGTGCCTGGAGTAGAGGGAATGGCTACACCTTC. Translated: CAWSRGNGYTF.

This clone was found once. The V gene is TRBV5-6, the J gene TRBJ1-6, with 7 bases that match TRBD1. J was trimmed by 7 bases and V by 3 bases; bases with no gene match: 13. CDR1 and CDR2 from the germline V gene are SGHDT and YYEEEE. The CDR3 is 17 residues long. Here the CDR3 DNA reads TGTGCCAGCAGCTCTTGGAAGCTACAGGGGATCAATTCACCCCTCCACTTT. Encoded protein: CASSSWKLQGINSPLHF.

The chain combines TRBV12-3 or TRBV12-4 with TRBJ1-6; D is possibly TRBD1 (6 bases). The V end lost 5 bases, the J end lost 14 bases, and 13 bases lay between the germline ends. CDR3 length: 12 residues. CDR3 bases: TGTGCCAGCAGTGTTTACAGGGACTCCCTCCACTTT. Residues: CASSVYRDSLHF.

This chain connects TRBV29-1 to TRBJ2-7, with TRBD1 matching over 9 bases. V was clipped by 2 bases and J by 5 bases; unmatched bases: 13. The CDR3 has 16 residues. Germline V gives CDR1 SQVTM, CDR2 ANQGSEA. CDR3 nucleotide sequence: TGCAGCGTTGAAAGAAGCCCCGGGACAGGGAACGACGAGCAGTACTTC. Translated, it gives CSVERSPGTGNDEQYF.

This sequence joins TRBV5-1 and TRBJ1-3; D is unclear. V gave up 4 bases and J gave up 4 bases, with 12 bases separating them. Germline loops: CDR1 SGHRS, CDR2 YFSETQ. The CDR3 extends over 14 amino acids. This CDR3 is CASSQEGAGNTIYF. The CDR3 DNA reads as TGCGCCAGCAGCCAGGAGGGTGCCGGAAACACCATATATTTT.

The chain links TRBV2 to TRBJ1-2, with D unresolved. V dropped 8 bases and J dropped 0 bases, with 13 bases sitting between them. Germline loops: CDR1 SNHLY, CDR2 FYNNEI. This CDR3 has 14 amino acids. The CDR3 region has the DNA TGTGCCAGCGGCCGCAGATATTCTAACTATGGCTACACCTTC. Its protein is CASGRRYSNYGYTF.

This chain uses TRBV5-1 with TRBJ1-2, with 7 bases lining up with TRBD1. V gave up 4 bases and J gave up 1 base; unmatched junction bases: 10. The CDR3 is 16 residues long. CDR1 and CDR2 from the germline V gene are SGHRS and YFSETQ. As DNA, the CDR3 is TGCGCCAGCAGCCGACAGGGAACTACGGGTAACTATGGCTACACCTTC. Encoded protein: CASSRQGTTGNYGYTF.

The chain carries TRBV2 and TRBJ1-1; 8 nucleotides match TRBD1. CDR1 and CDR2 from the germline V gene are SNHLY and FYNNEI. V shed 6 bases, J shed 6 bases, and the junction held 9 bases outside the gene matches. The CDR3 consists of 14 residues. The CDR3 nucleotides read TGTGCCAGCAGGACAGGGGCGGGGAGCGCTGAAGCTTTCTTT. This sequence encodes CASRTGAGSAEAFF.

The J gene is TRBJ1-2, the V gene TRBV7-9; 7 nucleotides align to TRBD1. The CDR3 has 15 residues. CDR1 and CDR2 from the germline V gene are SEHNR and FQNEAQ (reference sequence). The V gene end was trimmed by 5 bases and the J gene end by 5 bases; junction bases not matched to a gene: 11. CDR3 loop: CASSQPTGLEYGYTF. The CDR3 DNA reads TGTGCCAGCAGCCAACCGACAGGGTTAGAGTATGGCTACACCTTC.

This chain uses TRBV19 with TRBJ1-5; 7 bases agree with TRBD1. Germline CDR1 is LNHDA and CDR2 is SQIVND (reference sequence). The CDR3 contains 16 residues. The V gene end was trimmed by 4 bases and the J gene end by 6 bases; junction bases not matched to a gene: 12. CDR3 sequence: CASSTLDREFTQPQHF. Here the CDR3 DNA reads TGTGCCAGTAGTACCTTAGACAGGGAGTTTACTCAGCCCCAGCATTTT. Looking up the rest from reference TRBV19 and TRBJ1-5 gives the full variable domain: DGGITQSPKYLFRKEGQNVTLSCEQNLNHDAMYWYRQDPGQGLRLIYYSQIVNDFQKGDIAEGYSVSREKKESFPLTVTSAQKNPTAFYLCASSTLDREFTQPQHFGDGTRLSIL.

CDR3 protein: CASSPGQPWVGYTF. In nucleotides, the CDR3 is TGTGCCAGCAGCCCTGGACAGCCCTGGGTCGGCTACACCTTC. The V gene is TRBV9, the J gene TRBJ1-2; D is possibly TRBD1 (6 bases). The V end was cut by 4 bases, the J end by 8 bases, with 18 bases between. The CDR3 consists of 14 residues. Germline CDR1 and CDR2: SGDLS and YYNGEE.

The V gene is TRBV1, the J gene TRBJ2-3; TRBD2 reflects the table's D call only, with no check against the DNA. TRBV1 is flagged as a pseudogene. CDR3 length: 16 amino acids. The CDR3 nucleotides are TGCACCAGCAGCCAAGGCGGCGGGGGGGCAGGGGATACGCAGTATTTT. Its translation: CTSSQGGGGAGDTQYF.

In this sample, this clone turned up once. The chain couples TRBV6-2 or TRBV6-3 to TRBJ1-4; 9 bases agree with TRBD1. The V and J ends lost 2 bases and 7 bases, in that order; junction bases with no gene match: 5. CDR1 is MNHEY and CDR2 is SVGEGT in the germline V gene. This CDR3 has 15 residues. The CDR3 is CASSYPTGGFEKLFF. As DNA, the CDR3 is TGTGCCAGCAGTTACCCCACAGGGGGCTTTGAAAAACTGTTTTTT.

The chain links TRBV3-1 (or the pseudogene TRBV3-2) to TRBJ1-6; D remains ambiguous. The V end lost 2 bases, the J end lost 8 bases, and 10 bases lay between the germline ends. The CDR3 runs 14 residues. The germline V gene has CDR1 LGHDT and CDR2 YNNKEL (reference sequence). The CDR3 spells CASSQWERDSPLHF. CDR3 sequence (DNA): TGTGCCAGCAGCCAATGGGAAAGGGATTCACCCCTCCACTTT.

The chain has TRBV5-6 and TRBJ1-1, with D possibly TRBD1 on 5 matching bases. The CDR3 totals 16 residues. V lost 3 bases, J lost 4 bases, and 19 bases lay in between. CDR1 is SGHDT, CDR2 YYEEEE, per germline. The CDR3 DNA is TGTGCCAGCAGCTCAGGGCCTCCCCTGAGTGGCACTGAAGCTTTCTTT. Its translation is CASSSGPPLSGTEAFF. Full variable domain (remainder filled in from reference TRBV5-6 and TRBJ1-1): DAGVTQSPTHLIKTRGQQVTLRCSPKSGHDTVSWYQQALGQGPQFIFQYYEEEERQRGNFPDRFSGHQFPNYSSELNVNALLLGDSALYLCASSSGPPLSGTEAFFGQGTRLTVV.

V and J are TRBV7-2 and TRBJ1-2; 7 bases fit TRBD1. The CDR3 is 16 amino acids. Germline V gives CDR1 SGHTA, CDR2 FQGNSA. The V gene end was trimmed by 4 bases and the J gene end by 2 bases; junction bases not matched to a gene: 10. Here the CDR3 reads CASSSPPGQSNYGYTF. Written as DNA, the CDR3 is TGTGCCAGCAGCTCTCCTCCGGGACAGTCAAACTATGGCTACACCTTC.

Written as DNA, the CDR3 is TGTGCCAGCAGCTTAGGGCCCTTATTCGAGCAGTACTTC. Translating it yields CASSLGPLFEQYF. The rearrangement uses TRBV7-8 and TRBJ2-7; D ambiguous. The germline gives CDR1 SGHVS, CDR2 FQNEAQ. V was pared by 1 base and J by 6 bases, with 10 bases between. CDR3 length: 13 amino acids.

The V gene is TRBV19, the J gene TRBJ1-2; D remains unclear. The CDR3 runs 16 residues. Germline CDR1 is LNHDA and CDR2 is SQIVND (reference sequence). V shed 5 bases and J shed 0 bases, with 16 bases lying between them. The chain's CDR3 is CASSSTWRRANYGYTF. In nucleotides, the CDR3 is TGTGCCAGTAGTTCCACTTGGCGTCGGGCTAACTATGGCTACACCTTC. Combining the CDR3 with reference TRBV19 and TRBJ1-2 gives the whole variable domain DGGITQSPKYLFRKEGQNVTLSCEQNLNHDAMYWYRQDPGQGLRLIYYSQIVNDFQKGDIAEGYSVSREKKESFPLTVTSAQKNPTAFYLCASSSTWRRANYGYTFGSGTRLTVV.

This sequence joins TRBV13 and TRBJ1-2; tentative D call: TRBD1 (5 bases). Trimming shortened V by 5 bases and J by 1 base, and 14 bases separated the two germline ends. Germline V gene data show CDR1 as PRHDT and CDR2 as FYEKMQ (reference sequence). The CDR3 runs 15 residues. The CDR3 reads CASSPRQRGNYGYTF. CDR3 nucleotide sequence: TGTGCCAGCAGCCCACGGCAGAGGGGTAACTATGGCTACACCTTC.

The chain has TRBV18 and TRBJ1-1; D may be TRBD1 (5 bases). The CDR3 length is 16 residues. The germline V gene encodes CDR1 KGHSH and CDR2 LQKENI. Trimming stripped 3 bases from V and 0 bases from J, with 14 bases between. CDR3 in DNA: TGTGCCAGCTCACCTCCGGGGGTGGCTTTGAACACTGAAGCTTTCTTT. Amino acid sequence: CASSPPGVALNTEAFF.

This sequence joins TRBV27 and TRBJ1-1; a possible D gene is TRBD1 (5 bases). The CDR3 sequence is 16 residues long. The V end lost 3 bases, the J end lost 1 base, and 15 bases lay between the germline ends. Germline V gene lookup returns CDR1 MNHEY and CDR2 SMNVEV (reference sequence). CDR3 bases: TGTGCCAGCAGTTTCGGGCCCGGGGCTTGGAACACTGAAGCTTTCTTT. Protein product: CASSFGPGAWNTEAFF.

DNA of the CDR3: TGTGCCACCTCACCGGGCGGGTTTATGGCCTACAATGAGCAGTTCTTC. It specifies CATSPGGFMAYNEQFF. The V call is TRBV28, the J call TRBJ2-1, with D perhaps matching TRBD2 (5 bases). V was trimmed by 10 bases and J by 2 bases, leaving 21 bases between them. The germline gives CDR1 MDHEN, CDR2 SYDVKM. The CDR3 totals 16 residues.

The chain joins TRBV12-5 to TRBJ2-7; D might be TRBD2 (5 bases). The CDR3 covers 12 residues. V was pared by 6 bases and J by 2 bases, with 8 bases between. Germline V gene sequence: CDR1 LGHNT, CDR2 FRNRAP. The CDR3 sequence is CASGTGTYEQYF. The CDR3 nucleotides are TGTGCTAGTGGCACCGGGACCTACGAGCAGTACTTC.

The rearrangement joins TRBV10-3 to TRBJ2-2; 8 bases match TRBD1. Germline V gives CDR1 ENHRY, CDR2 SYGVKD. The CDR3 sequence is 18 residues long. V lost 0 bases, J lost 4 bases, and 10 bases stayed unmatched. CDR3 region: CAISESPTGDRSTGELFF. The CDR3, as DNA: TGTGCCATCAGTGAGTCACCGACAGGGGATCGTAGCACCGGGGAGCTGTTTTTT.